This T cell receptor (beta chain) came from a study of blood T cell repertoires in COVID-19. The V and J ends lost 7 bases and 1 base, in that order; junction bases with no gene match: 7. CDR3 length equals 16 residues. Germline V gives CDR1 LGHNA, CDR2 YSLEER. In the study's own analysis: It was from reference gene primer amplification that nucleated cell counts were estimated. Profiled with immunoSEQ multiplex PCR; TCRdb holds only in-frame clones, not every one. Clone size and V and J calls were adopted from that table, with D and trimming inferred from the DNA. This sample has 110,000 to 150,000 clones, with roughly four fifths found just once.

The TCR originated in a human donor in a cohort sampled during active COVID-19. The sequencing input was peripheral blood. This chain joins TRBV4-3 and TRBJ2-2; 9 positions agree with TRBD1. CDR3: CASMDSGQGNTGELFF. DNA of the CDR3: TGCGCCAGCATGGACTCGGGACAGGGGAACACCGGGGAGCTGTTTTTT.